In its sample, the clone carrying this TCR beta chain was seen a few times. The data derive from a study of cytomegalovirus exposure and HLA in healthy donors. In the PCR, 60 Vbeta and 13 Jbeta primers were used. Only in-frame clones appear in the TCRdb table, and some are missing; sequencing was by immunoSEQ multiplex PCR. The table shows 85,000 to 100,000 clones, with around four fifths occurring only once. This CDR3 spans 17 amino acids. The J segment lost 6 bases and the V segment lost 2 bases, leaving 13 bases of the junction unmatched. Germline V lookup: CDR1 SGHVS, CDR2 FQNEAQ. This chain uses TRBV7-8 with TRBJ2-1; 7 nucleotides match TRBD2. The sequencing input was PBMCs. The sequence derives from a man between 50 and 59 years old in good health and CMV-seropositive. DNA of the CDR3: TGTGCCAGCAGCTTAAGGGAGGGATCGATTCGGGTCAATGAGCAGTTCTTC. Residues: CASSLREGSIRVNEQFF. The variable domain in full, completed from reference TRBV7-8 and TRBJ2-1, reads GAGVSQSPRYKVAKRGQDVALRCDPISGHVSLFWYQQALGQGPEFLTYFQNEAQLDKSGLPSDRFFAERPEGSVSTLKIQRTQQEDSAVYLCASSLREGSIRVNEQFFGPGTRLTVL.